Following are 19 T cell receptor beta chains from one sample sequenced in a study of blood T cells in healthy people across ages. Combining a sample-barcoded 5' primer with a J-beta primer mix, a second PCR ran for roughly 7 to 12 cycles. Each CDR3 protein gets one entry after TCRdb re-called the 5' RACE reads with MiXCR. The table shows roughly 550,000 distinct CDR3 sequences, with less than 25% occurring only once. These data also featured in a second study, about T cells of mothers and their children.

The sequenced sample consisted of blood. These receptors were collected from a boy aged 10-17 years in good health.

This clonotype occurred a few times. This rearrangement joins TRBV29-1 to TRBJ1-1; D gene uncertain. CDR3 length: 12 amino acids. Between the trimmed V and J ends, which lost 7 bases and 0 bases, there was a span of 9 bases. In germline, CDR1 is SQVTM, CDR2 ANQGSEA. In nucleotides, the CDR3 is TGCAGCGGGGTAGTTATGAACACTGAAGCTTTCTTT. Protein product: CSGVVMNTEAFF.

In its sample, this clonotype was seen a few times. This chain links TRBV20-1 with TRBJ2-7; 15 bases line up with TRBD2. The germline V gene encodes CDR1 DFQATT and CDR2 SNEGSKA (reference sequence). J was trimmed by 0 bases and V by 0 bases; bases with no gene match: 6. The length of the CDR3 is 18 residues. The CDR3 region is CSARDPGLAGGGSYEQYF. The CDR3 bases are TGCAGTGCTAGAGATCCCGGACTAGCGGGGGGGGGCTCCTACGAGCAGTACTTC.

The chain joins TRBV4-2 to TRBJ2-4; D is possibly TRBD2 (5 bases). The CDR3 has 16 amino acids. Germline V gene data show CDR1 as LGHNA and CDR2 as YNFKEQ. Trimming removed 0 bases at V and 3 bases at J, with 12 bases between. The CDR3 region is CASSQEPRAGKNIQYF. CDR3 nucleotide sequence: TGTGCCAGCAGCCAAGAACCTAGGGCGGGCAAAAACATTCAGTACTTC.

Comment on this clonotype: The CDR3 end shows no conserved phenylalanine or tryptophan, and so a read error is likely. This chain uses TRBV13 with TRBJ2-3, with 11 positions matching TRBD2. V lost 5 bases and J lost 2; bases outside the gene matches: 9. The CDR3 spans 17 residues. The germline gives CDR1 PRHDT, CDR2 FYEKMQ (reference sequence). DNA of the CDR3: TGTGCCAGCAGCCCCAGCGGGACTAGCGGAAACACAGATACGCAGTATCTT. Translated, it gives CASSPSGTSGNTDTQYL.

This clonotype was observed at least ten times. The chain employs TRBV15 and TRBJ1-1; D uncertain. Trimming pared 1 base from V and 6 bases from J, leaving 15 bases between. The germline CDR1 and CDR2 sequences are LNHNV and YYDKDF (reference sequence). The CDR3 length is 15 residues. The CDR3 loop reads CATSRVSEGGPEAFF. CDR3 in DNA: TGTGCCACCAGCAGAGTATCTGAAGGTGGCCCTGAAGCTTTCTTT.

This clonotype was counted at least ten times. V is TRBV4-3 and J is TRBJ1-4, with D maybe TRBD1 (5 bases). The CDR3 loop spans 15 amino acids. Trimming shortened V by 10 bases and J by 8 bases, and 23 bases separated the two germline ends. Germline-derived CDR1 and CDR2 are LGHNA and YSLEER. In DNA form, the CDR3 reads TGCGCCACGCGAAAAACGGGAGGGACCAAAGAAAAACTGTTTTTT. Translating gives CATRKTGGTKEKLFF.

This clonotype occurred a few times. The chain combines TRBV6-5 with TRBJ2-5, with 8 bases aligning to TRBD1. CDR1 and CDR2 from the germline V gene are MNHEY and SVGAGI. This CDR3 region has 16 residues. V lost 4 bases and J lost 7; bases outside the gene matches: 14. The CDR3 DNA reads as TGTGCCAGCAGTTCATTCCCTAGGACAGGGAGTGGGACCCAGTACTTC. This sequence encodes CASSSFPRTGSGTQYF.

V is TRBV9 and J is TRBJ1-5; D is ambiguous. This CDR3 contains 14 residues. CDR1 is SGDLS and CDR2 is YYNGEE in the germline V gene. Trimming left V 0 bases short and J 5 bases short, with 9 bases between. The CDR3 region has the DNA TGTGCCAGCAGCGTAGGAAGGGTGGATCAGCCCCAGCATTTT. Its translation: CASSVGRVDQPQHF.

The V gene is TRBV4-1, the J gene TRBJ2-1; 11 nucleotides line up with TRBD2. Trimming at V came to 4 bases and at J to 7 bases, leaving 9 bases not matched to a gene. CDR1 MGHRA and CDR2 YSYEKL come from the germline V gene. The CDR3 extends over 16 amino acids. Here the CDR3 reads CASSLAPTSGINEQFF. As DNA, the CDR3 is TGCGCCAGCAGCCTCGCTCCGACTAGCGGGATTAATGAGCAGTTCTTC.

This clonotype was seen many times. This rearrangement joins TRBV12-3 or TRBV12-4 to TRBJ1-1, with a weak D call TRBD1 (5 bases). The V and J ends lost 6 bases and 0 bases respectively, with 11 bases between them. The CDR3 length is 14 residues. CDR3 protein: CASSRGRVNTEAFF. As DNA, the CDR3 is TGTGCCAGCAGCCGGGGGAGGGTGAACACTGAAGCTTTCTTT.

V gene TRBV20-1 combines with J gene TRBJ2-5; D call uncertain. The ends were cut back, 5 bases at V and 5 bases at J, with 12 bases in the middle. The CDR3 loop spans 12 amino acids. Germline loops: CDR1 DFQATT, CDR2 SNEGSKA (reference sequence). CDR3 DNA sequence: TGCAGTGCTTCCGGCCCCCCGGAGACCCAGTACTTC. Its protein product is CSASGPPETQYF.

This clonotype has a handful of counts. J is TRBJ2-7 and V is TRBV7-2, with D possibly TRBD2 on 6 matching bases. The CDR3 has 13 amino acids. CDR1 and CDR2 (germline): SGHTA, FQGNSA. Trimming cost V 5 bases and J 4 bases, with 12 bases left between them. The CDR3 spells CASSTGGEYEQYF. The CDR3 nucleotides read TGTGCCAGCAGCACCGGGGGAGAATACGAGCAGTACTTC.

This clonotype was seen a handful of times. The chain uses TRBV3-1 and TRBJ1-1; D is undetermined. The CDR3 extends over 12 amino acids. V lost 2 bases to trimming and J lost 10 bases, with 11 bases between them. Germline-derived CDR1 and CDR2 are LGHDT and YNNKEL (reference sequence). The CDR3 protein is CASSQMRMGAFF. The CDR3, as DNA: TGTGCCAGCAGCCAAATGCGGATGGGAGCTTTCTTT.

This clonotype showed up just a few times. CDR3 protein: CASSPGLAIYNEQFF. CDR3 in DNA: TGTGCCAGCAGCCCGGGACTAGCGATATACAATGAGCAGTTCTTC. The genes are TRBV7-9 and TRBJ2-1, with 10 bases fitting TRBD2. V lost 5 bases to trimming and J lost 4 bases; unmatched junction nucleotides: 5. Germline V gene lookup returns CDR1 SEHNR and CDR2 FQNEAQ (reference sequence). The CDR3 runs to 15 residues.

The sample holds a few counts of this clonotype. CDR3 sequence reads: CSVSLPGTTDTQYF. The CDR3 region has the DNA TGCAGTGTCAGCCTTCCTGGCACCACAGATACGCAGTATTTT. This rearrangement joins TRBV20-1 to TRBJ2-3; D unclear. CDR1 and CDR2 from the germline V gene are DFQATT and SNEGSKA (reference sequence). The V gene lost 7 bases and the J gene lost 2 bases, with 16 bases spanning the gap. The CDR3 is 14 amino acids.

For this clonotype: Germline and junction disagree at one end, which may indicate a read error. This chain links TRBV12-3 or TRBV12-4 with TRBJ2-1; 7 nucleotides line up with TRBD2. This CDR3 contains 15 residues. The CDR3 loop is CASRRPGLSYNERFF. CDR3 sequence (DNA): TGTGCCAGCAGACGACCGGGACTATCTTACAATGAGCGGTTCTTC.

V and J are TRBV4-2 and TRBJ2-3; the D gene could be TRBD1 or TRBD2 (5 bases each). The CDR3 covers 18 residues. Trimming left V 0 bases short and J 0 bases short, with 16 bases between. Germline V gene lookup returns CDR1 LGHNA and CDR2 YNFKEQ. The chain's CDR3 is CASSQDLRGRRSTDTQYF. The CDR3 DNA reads TGTGCCAGCAGCCAAGATCTTCGGGGCCGAAGAAGCACAGATACGCAGTATTTT.

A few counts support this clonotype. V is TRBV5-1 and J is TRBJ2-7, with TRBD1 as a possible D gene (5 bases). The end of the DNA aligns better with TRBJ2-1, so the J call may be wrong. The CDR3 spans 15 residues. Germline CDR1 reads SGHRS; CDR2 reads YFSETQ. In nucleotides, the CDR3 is TGCGCCAGCAGCACCCGACAGTCCGTGTACAATGAGCAGTTCTTC. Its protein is CASSTRQSVYNEQFF.

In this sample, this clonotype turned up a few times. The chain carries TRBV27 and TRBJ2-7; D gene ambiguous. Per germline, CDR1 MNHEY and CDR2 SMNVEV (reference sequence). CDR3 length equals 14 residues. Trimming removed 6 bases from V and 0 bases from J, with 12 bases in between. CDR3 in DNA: TGTGCCAGCAGAACACTCTGGAGCTCCTACGAGCAGTACTTC. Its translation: CASRTLWSSYEQYF.